This T cell receptor beta chain was identified during a study of CD8 T cells in ankylosing spondylitis. TCRdb processed the 5' RACE reads anew with MiXCR; each CDR3 protein has one entry. The table lists about 300,000 distinct CDR3 sequences, around 10% of them singletons. The table lists this clonotype with many counts. This CDR3 contains 15 residues. Germline loops: CDR1 SNHLY, CDR2 FYNNEI. V gave up 6 bases and J gave up 3 bases, with 12 bases separating them. The chain links TRBV2 to TRBJ2-6; perhaps TRBD1 as D (6 bases). The receptor was isolated from a female donor with ankylosing spondylitis or in good health (not recorded which). Sequenced: blood, either unsorted or a sorted T cell fraction (not recorded which). In DNA, the CDR3 is TGTGCCAGCAGCCTACAGGGTCGTGGGGCCAACGTCCTGACTTTC. Its translation is CASSLQGRGANVLTF.